What follows are 10 T cell receptor beta chains derived from one specimen sequenced in a study of identifying expanded T cells in peripheral blood. Repertoires were generated with immunoSEQ multiplex PCR, while TCRdb's copy carries only in-frame clones and drops some. The repertoire holds about 90,000 clones, with approximately 83% as singletons. The sample was blood. These receptors all come from a person aged 18 to 75 in good health.

The chain links TRBV11-2 to TRBJ2-7; TRBD1 matches at 11 bases. Trimming took 0 bases from V and 3 from J; bases not matched to a gene: 4. Germline V gene lookup returns CDR1 SGHAT and CDR2 FQNNGV. CDR3 size: 16 residues. CDR3 protein: CASSLDGDRGDYEQYF. CDR3 nucleotide sequence: TGTGCCAGCAGCTTAGACGGGGACAGGGGGGACTACGAGCAGTACTTC.

The rearrangement joins TRBV4-3 to TRBJ2-4, with D possibly matching TRBD2 (6 bases). The CDR3 runs to 14 residues. V lost 0 bases and J lost 8, with 11 bases in between. The germline V gene encodes CDR1 LGHNA and CDR2 YSLEER. For the CDR3, the DNA is TGCGCCAGCAGCCAAGAGGAGGGGCCCTACATTCAGTACTTC. Translation: CASSQEEGPYIQYF.

The DNA of the CDR3 is TGCGCCAGCAGCCAAGAGGAAATAGCGGGGGGGAACCCAAATACGCAGTATTTT. Translating gives CASSQEEIAGGNPNTQYF. This chain uses TRBV4-3 with TRBJ2-3; 11 bases line up with TRBD2. The CDR3 sequence is 18 residues long. Germline CDR1 LGHNA, CDR2 YSLEER. J was trimmed by 7 bases and V by 0 bases; bases with no gene match: 12.

The chain links TRBV5-1 to TRBJ2-2, with D unclear. CDR3 size: 12 residues. From germline, CDR1 is SGHRS and CDR2 YFSETQ. Trimming removed 1 base from V and 6 bases from J, with 4 bases in between. In nucleotides, the CDR3 is TGCGCCAGCAGCTTGTCCGCCGGGGAGCTGTTTTTT. Amino acid sequence: CASSLSAGELFF.

The chain carries TRBV19 and TRBJ1-4; tentative D call: TRBD1 (6 bases). This CDR3 spans 15 amino acids. CDR1 is LNHDA and CDR2 is SQIVND in the germline V gene (reference sequence). Trimming left V 6 bases short and J 5 bases short, with 16 bases between. The DNA for the CDR3 is TGTGCCAGTAGGGGGTGGGACACCTCGAATGAAAAACTGTTTTTT. Protein product: CASRGWDTSNEKLFF.

This chain uses TRBV10-1 with TRBJ2-2, with a possible D match to TRBD2 (6 bases). This CDR3 has 13 residues. Trimming stripped 6 bases from V and 1 base from J, with 6 bases between. From germline, CDR1 is WNHNN and CDR2 SYGVQD (reference sequence). CDR3 protein: CASRGLNTGELFF. In DNA, the CDR3 is TGCGCCAGCAGGGGACTGAACACCGGGGAGCTGTTTTTT.

A few counts support this clone. The chain recombines TRBV5-1 with TRBJ1-1; D is uncertain. CDR1 is SGHRS and CDR2 is YFSETQ in the germline V gene. The CDR3 has 13 amino acids. V lost 1 base and J lost 6, with 10 bases in between. The DNA of the CDR3 is TGCGCCAGCAGCTTGTTAGAGACTTCTGAAGCTTTCTTT. Translating it yields CASSLLETSEAFF. The entire variable domain, with the rest obtained from reference TRBV5-1 and TRBJ1-1, is as follows: KAGVTQTPRYLIKTRGQQVTLSCSPISGHRSVSWYQQTPGQGLQFLFEYFSETQRNKGNFPGRFSGRQFSNSRSEMNVSTLELGDSALYLCASSLLETSEAFFGQGTRLTVV.

The chain uses TRBV7-2 and TRBJ1-5, with 7 bases aligning to TRBD1. With 5 bases clipped from V and 5 bases from J, the junction kept 9 bases outside the gene matches. Germline values: CDR1 SGHTA, CDR2 FQGNSA. The CDR3 is 15 residues long. CDR3 DNA: TGTGCCAGCAGCCCAGGACAGGTCTACTATCAGCCCCAGCATTTT. Translated: CASSPGQVYYQPQHF.

The J gene is TRBJ2-7, the V gene TRBV19; 10 bases line up with TRBD1. CDR3 length: 15 amino acids. Losses at the gene ends were 7 bases for V and 1 base for J; bases not matched to a gene: 7. Germline loops: CDR1 LNHDA, CDR2 SQIVND (reference sequence). The CDR3 sequence: CASTKTGGMSYEQYF. Written as DNA, the CDR3 is TGTGCCAGTACCAAGACAGGGGGCATGTCCTACGAGCAGTACTTC.

This clone was found a few times. This chain links TRBV2 with TRBJ1-1; 10 bases map to TRBD1. The CDR3 is 13 residues long. V shed 9 bases, J shed 4 bases, and the junction held 5 bases outside the gene matches. The germline gives CDR1 SNHLY, CDR2 FYNNEI. In DNA form, the CDR3 reads TGTGCCAGGCGGGACAGGGGCGGCACTGAAGCTTTCTTT. It is translated as CARRDRGGTEAFF.